This T cell receptor beta chain stems from a study of control samples from healthy donors and cancer patients. Trimming shortened V by 2 bases and J by 1 base, and 11 bases separated the two germline ends. Germline values: CDR1 SGHAT, CDR2 FQNNGV. The CDR3 is 15 amino acids. Using immunoSEQ multiplex PCR, the repertoire was profiled, and TCRdb retains in-frame clones only, with some absent. This table holds tens of thousands of clones, roughly 90% found once. Input material: PBMCs. The chain employs TRBV11-2 and TRBJ2-5; D remains unclear. This TCR was recovered from a middle-aged man with colorectal cancer. CDR3 nucleotides: TGTGCCAGCAGCTTAAGGATTGGCAGCCAAGAGACCCAGTACTTC. It specifies CASSLRIGSQETQYF.